A selection of T cell receptor beta chains follows, all from one sample in a study of OX40 agonist ivuxolimab in advanced cancers. Method: immunoSEQ multiplex PCR; TCRdb's copy keeps in-frame clones and lacks some. The repertoire holds 80,000 or so clones, roughly 86% seen once, with 25% in the top ten. The specimen was CD4+ or CD8+ T cells sorted from blood, collected in a trial of the OX40 agonist ivuxolimab. All receptors come from an adult with an advanced solid tumor such as melanoma, head and neck, liver or kidney cancer. Both conserved end residues are part of each CDR3. The D gene is left open where the match is weak. Not all rows give a size; the values are once, few, many and, for expanded clones, a class.

clone size | J gene | D gene | V gene | CDR3 protein | CDR3 DNA
once | TRBJ1-1 | NA | TRBV5-6 | CASSLVGRYTEAFF | TGTGCCAGCAGCTTGGTGGGTCGGTACACTGAAGCTTTCTTT
NA | TRBJ2-3 | NA | TRBV28 | CASSPLWEGADTQYF | TGTGCCAGCAGTCCTCTTTGGGAGGGGGCAGATACGCAGTATTTT
NA | TRBJ1-1 | NA | TRBV7-9 | CASSFNSLMNTEAFF | TGTGCCAGCAGCTTCAACTCCTTAATGAACACTGAAGCTTTCTTT
NA | TRBJ2-2 | TRBD1 | TRBV18 | CASSLSGQSNTGELFF | TGTGCCAGCTCACTTTCGGGACAGTCGAACACCGGGGAGCTGTTTTTT
NA | TRBJ2-1 | TRBD2 | TRBV11-3 | CASSPYYAGGTESSYNEQFF | TGTGCCAGCAGCCCCTACTACGCGGGGGGGACCGAAAGCTCCTACAATGAGCAGTTCTTC
once | TRBJ2-5 | NA | TRBV7-2 | CASSFGRLGETQYF | TGTGCCAGCAGCTTCGGCAGGTTGGGGGAGACCCAGTACTTC
NA | TRBJ1-1 | NA | TRBV6-5 | CASSYSGGRGDTEAFF | TGTGCCAGCAGTTACTCTGGGGGGCGCGGGGACACTGAAGCTTTCTTT
NA | TRBJ2-5 | NA | TRBV10-3 | CAIRGPGEETQYF | TGTGCCATCAGGGGGCCAGGGGAAGAGACCCAGTACTTC
NA | TRBJ2-1 | TRBD1 | TRBV11-3 | CASSVSKGDRHKNEQFF | TGTGCCAGCAGCGTTTCAAAGGGGGACAGGCACAAGAATGAGCAGTTCTTC
NA | TRBJ2-3 | TRBD2 | TRBV11-3 | CASSRGTSGRTDTQYF | TGTGCCAGCAGCCGCGGGACTAGCGGGAGGACAGATACGCAGTATTTT
NA | TRBJ2-1 | NA | TRBV14 | CASSQDLVGNRVMDEQFF | TGTGCCAGCAGCCAAGATCTTGTAGGGAACAGAGTTATGGATGAGCAGTTCTTC
NA | TRBJ2-1 | NA | TRBV4-2 | CASSQDGRTVEQFF | TGTGCCAGCAGCCAAGATGGTCGGACTGTAGAGCAGTTCTTC
NA | TRBJ1-3 | NA | TRBV15 | CATTGGSSGNTIYF | TGTGCCACCACGGGCGGGTCCTCTGGAAACACCATATATTTT
NA | TRBJ2-3 | NA | TRBV30 | CAWSPSRESWTDTQYF | TGTGCCTGGAGTCCTTCCCGGGAAAGCTGGACAGATACGCAGTATTTT
NA | TRBJ2-5 | TRBD2 | TRBV5-1 | CASSPGLAGGGETQYF | TGCGCCAGCAGCCCAGGACTAGCGGGAGGCGGGGAGACCCAGTACTTC
NA | TRBJ1-2 | NA | TRBV6-5 | CASSRDRSNYGYTF | TGTGCCAGCAGTAGGGATCGGAGCAACTATGGCTACACCTTC
NA | TRBJ2-7 | NA | TRBV28 | CASRTGPRSYEQYF | TGTGCCAGCAGGACAGGCCCGAGGTCCTACGAGCAGTACTTC
NA | TRBJ2-1 | NA | TRBV6-6 | CASSYDLEGYEQFF | TGTGCCAGCAGTTATGATCTAGAAGGCTATGAGCAGTTCTTC
NA | TRBJ2-2 | NA | TRBV6-1 | CASGNVRNTGELFF | TGTGCCAGCGGGAATGTTAGAAACACCGGGGAGCTGTTTTTT
once | TRBJ1-1 | NA | TRBV12-1 | CASSPESGLLKDTEAFF | TGTGCCAGCAGCCCCGAATCGGGTCTGCTTAAGGACACTGAAGCTTTCTTT
NA | TRBJ2-7 | NA | TRBV6-5 | CASSYRLVSSEQYF | TGTGCCAGCAGTTATCGACTAGTTTCCAGCGAGCAGTACTTC
few | TRBJ1-2 | TRBD1 | TRBV6-5 | CASRRQGASTTF | TGTGCCAGCAGAAGACAGGGGGCCTCTACCACCTTC
NA | TRBJ1-1 | NA | TRBV4-1 | CASSQLGLRTEAFF | TGCGCCAGCAGCCAGCTCGGACTCCGAACTGAAGCTTTCTTT
once | TRBJ2-3 | NA | TRBV9 | CASSVDSVASTDTQYF | TGTGCCAGCAGCGTAGACAGCGTTGCTAGCACAGATACGCAGTATTTT
NA | TRBJ1-3 | NA | TRBV7-2 | CASSLVAARASGNTIYF | TGTGCCAGCAGCTTAGTGGCAGCGAGGGCCTCTGGAAACACCATATATTTT
NA | TRBJ2-7 | NA | TRBV2 | CASSRGTDPIYEQYF | TGTGCCAGCAGTAGGGGCACGGACCCTATCTACGAGCAGTACTTC
NA | TRBJ1-4 | NA | TRBV19 | CASSISRTTNEKLFF | TGTGCCAGTAGTATTAGCCGGACGACTAATGAAAAACTGTTTTTT
NA | TRBJ2-1 | NA | TRBV5-6 | CASSALARPYNEQFF | TGTGCCAGCAGTGCATTGGCTAGGCCCTACAATGAGCAGTTCTTC
NA | TRBJ1-1 | TRBD1 | TRBV7-9 | CASSSGGPGTEAFF | TGTGCCAGCAGCTCAGGGGGCCCGGGGACTGAAGCTTTCTTT
few | TRBJ1-4 | NA | TRBV4-1 | CASSQEAATNEKLFF | TGCGCCAGCAGCCAAGAGGCAGCAACTAATGAAAAACTGTTTTTT
few | TRBJ2-7 | NA | TRBV6-5 | CASSYDIHYEQYF | TGTGCCAGCAGTTATGACATCCACTACGAGCAGTACTTC
once | TRBJ1-4 | TRBD1 | TRBV5-1 | CASSLGGQGREKLFF | TGCGCCAGCAGCTTGGGGGGACAGGGGCGTGAAAAACTGTTTTTT
NA | TRBJ1-1 | NA | TRBV18 | CASSPRPQVTERRNTEAFF | TGTGCCAGCTCACCACGTCCCCAAGTCACAGAGAGGCGGAACACTGAAGCTTTCTTT
NA | TRBJ2-1 | TRBD2 | TRBV18 | CASSPGGRLAGVNSYNEQFF | TGTGCCAGCTCACCAGGAGGCCGACTAGCGGGGGTTAACTCCTACAATGAGCAGTTCTTC
NA | TRBJ1-1 | NA | TRBV7-6 | CASSRGGSNTEAFF | TGTGCCAGCAGCCGGGGAGGGTCGAACACTGAAGCTTTCTTT
NA | TRBJ1-6 | NA | TRBV5-8 | CASSLGAGTNSPLHF | TGTGCCAGCAGCTTGGGTGCAGGAACTAATTCACCCCTCCACTTT
NA | TRBJ2-7 | NA | TRBV11-2 | CASSLWAGQYF | TGTGCCAGCAGCTTATGGGCAGGACAGTACTTC
NA | TRBJ2-7 | NA | TRBV2 | CASSFTGSSYEQYF | TGTGCCAGCAGTTTTACAGGGAGCTCCTACGAGCAGTACTTC
NA | TRBJ2-7 | TRBD1 | TRBV18 | CASSPQGGSEQYF | TGTGCCAGCTCACCGCAAGGGGGCAGCGAGCAGTACTTC